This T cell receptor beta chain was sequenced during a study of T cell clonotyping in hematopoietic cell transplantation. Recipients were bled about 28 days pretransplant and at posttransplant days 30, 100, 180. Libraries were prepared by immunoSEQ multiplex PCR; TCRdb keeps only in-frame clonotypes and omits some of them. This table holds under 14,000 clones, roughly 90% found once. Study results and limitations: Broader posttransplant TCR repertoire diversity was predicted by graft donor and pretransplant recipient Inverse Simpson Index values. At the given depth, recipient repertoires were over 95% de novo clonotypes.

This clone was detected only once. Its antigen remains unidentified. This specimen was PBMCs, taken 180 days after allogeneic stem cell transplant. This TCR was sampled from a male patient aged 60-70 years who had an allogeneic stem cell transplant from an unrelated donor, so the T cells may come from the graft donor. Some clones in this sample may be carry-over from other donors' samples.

In nucleotides, the CDR3 is TGTGCCAGCAGGTCGGCTAATTTAGGGAACTATGGCTACACCTTC. It specifies CASRSANLGNYGYTF. This rearrangement joins TRBV7-9 to TRBJ1-2; D unclear. V was pared by 6 bases and J by 2 bases, with 16 bases between. Germline CDR1 is SEHNR and CDR2 is FQNEAQ (reference sequence). The CDR3 length is 15 residues.